This T cell receptor beta chain was sequenced during a study of blood T cell repertoires in COVID-19. The wider study: Samples representing acute and convalescent COVID-19 were sourced from the United States, Italy and Spain. From T cells, B-cell-depleted T cells, or PBMCs came the material, which was cDNA or gDNA.

Authors' methods: Quantification of nucleated cells was approximated via reference gene primer amplification. The protocol was immunoSEQ multiplex PCR, while the TCRdb copy is restricted to in-frame clones and leaves out a portion. The D gene and trimming were derived from the DNA, and the V and J assignments and clone size from that table. The sample records roughly 120,000 clones, roughly 85% being singletons. Germline assignment: CDR1 LNHDA and CDR2 SQIVND (reference sequence). This CDR3 region has 13 residues. The V and J ends lost 7 bases and 5 bases, in that order; junction bases with no gene match: 6.

The clonotype comes from a woman aged 80 or over with active or convalescent COVID-19. Sequencing was performed on peripheral blood. The V gene is TRBV19, the J gene TRBJ2-3; 7 bases align to TRBD2. The CDR3 sequence: CASTGTNGDTQYF. CDR3 DNA: TGTGCCAGTACCGGGACTAATGGAGATACGCAGTATTTT.